These 2 T cell receptor beta chains originate from one sample sequenced in a study of memory CD4+ T cells and cytomegalovirus serostatus. Single viable CD3+CD4+CD8-CD45RO+ cells were sorted as the memory CD4+ T cells. The data were produced by immunoSEQ multiplex PCR, yet TCRdb's version contains in-frame clones alone and is incomplete. The sample includes 50,000 to 65,000 clones, about 78% of them seen just once. Sequenced input: memory CD4+ T cells from blood. The receptors derive from an adult in good health and CMV-seronegative.

The chain carries TRBV2 and TRBJ2-7; D gene ambiguous. Germline V gives CDR1 SNHLY, CDR2 FYNNEI. V was clipped by 3 bases and J by 1 base, with 13 bases between them. The CDR3 length is 15 residues. The CDR3 protein is CASSERQAASYEQYF. DNA for the CDR3: TGTGCCAGCAGTGAGAGGCAGGCAGCGTCCTACGAGCAGTACTTC.

The chain couples TRBV6-5 to TRBJ1-2; D possibly corresponds to TRBD1 (6 bases). With 0 bases removed from V and 2 bases from J, the gap between germline ends came to 13 bases. The CDR3 contains 16 residues. Germline CDR1 reads MNHEY; CDR2 reads SVGAGI. The CDR3: CASSYSNPQGNYGYTF. The CDR3 DNA is TGTGCCAGCAGTTACTCGAACCCACAGGGAAACTATGGCTACACCTTC.